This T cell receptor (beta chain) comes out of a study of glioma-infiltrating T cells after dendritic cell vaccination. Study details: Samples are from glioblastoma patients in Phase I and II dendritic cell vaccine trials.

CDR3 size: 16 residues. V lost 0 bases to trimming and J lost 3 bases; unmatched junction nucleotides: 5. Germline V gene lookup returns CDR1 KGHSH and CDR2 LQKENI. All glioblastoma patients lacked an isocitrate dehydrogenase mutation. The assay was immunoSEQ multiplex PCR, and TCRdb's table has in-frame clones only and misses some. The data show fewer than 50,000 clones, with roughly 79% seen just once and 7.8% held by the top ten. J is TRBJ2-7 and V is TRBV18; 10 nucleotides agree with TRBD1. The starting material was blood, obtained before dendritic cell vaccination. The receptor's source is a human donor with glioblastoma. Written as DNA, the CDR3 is TGTGCCAGCTCACCACCGGGATGGGACAGGGGCTACGAGCAGTACTTC. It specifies CASSPPGWDRGYEQYF.